This T cell receptor beta chain was recovered during a study of molecular identifiers for immune sequencing clone quantification. MiXCR, run by TCRdb on the PCR reads, gives a single entry per CDR3 protein. The repertoire includes under 350,000 distinct CDR3 sequences, roughly 23% of them detected once, and 0.74% sits in the top ten. This clonotype was picked up many times. This sequence originates from a human donor in good health. Some libraries in this study had Jurkat cell RNA spiked in. The sequencing sample was made of naive CD8+ T cells from blood, with Jurkat cell RNA spiked in. Subset meaning: FACS-sorted CD8+CD4-CCR7+CD45RA+ naive T cells.

The chain's CDR3 is CSVDSGQGYTGELFF. The CDR3 DNA reads TGCAGCGTTGATTCGGGACAGGGATACACCGGGGAGCTGTTTTTT. The chain links TRBV29-1 to TRBJ2-2; 9 nucleotides align to TRBD1. The CDR3 sequence is 15 residues long. Unmatched junction bases numbered 5, after V lost 3 bases and J lost 3 bases. CDR1 SQVTM and CDR2 ANQGSEA come from the germline V gene.